One and the same sample provided the 17 T cell receptor beta chains below, sequenced in a study of OX40 agonist ivuxolimab in advanced cancers. This table comes from immunoSEQ multiplex PCR, and its TCRdb copy is limited to in-frame clones, with some not included. There are 35,000 to 50,000 clones in the sample; about 81% occur only once, and roughly 2.5% lies in the top ten. The input for sequencing was CD4+ or CD8+ T cells sorted from blood, taken in a trial of the OX40 agonist ivuxolimab. The receptors originated from an adult with an advanced solid tumor such as melanoma, head and neck, liver or kidney cancer.

This chain connects TRBV7-9 to TRBJ2-1, with D hard to call. Germline-derived CDR1 and CDR2 are SEHNR and FQNEAQ (reference sequence). Trimming left V 2 bases short and J 8 bases short, with 4 bases between. The CDR3 consists of 11 residues. The CDR3 nucleotides read TGTGCCAGCAGCTTATCCGATGAGCAGTTCTTC. Protein: CASSLSDEQFF.

J is TRBJ1-2 and V is TRBV5-5; 7 bases are a match to TRBD1. Unmatched junction bases numbered 9, after V lost 4 bases and J lost 3 bases. Germline lookup yields CDR1 SGHKS and CDR2 YYEKEE (reference sequence). The CDR3 has 15 residues. The CDR3 DNA follows: TGTGCCAGCAGCGAGGGGGACAGCCTATACTATGGCTACACCTTC. It is translated as CASSEGDSLYYGYTF. Combining the CDR3 with reference TRBV5-5 and TRBJ1-2 gives the whole variable domain DAGVTQSPTHLIKTRGQQVTLRCSPISGHKSVSWYQQVLGQGPQFIFQYYEKEERGRGNFPDRFSARQFPNYSSELNVNALLLGDSALYLCASSEGDSLYYGYTFGSGTRLTVV.

This clone was picked up a small number of times. CDR3 in amino acids: CASSLEDRGRNTF. The CDR3 coding sequence is TGTGCCAGCAGCTTAGAAGACAGGGGGCGGAACACCTTC. The chain links TRBV7-2 to TRBJ1-2; 10 bases map to TRBD1. This CDR3 region has 13 residues. The J segment lost 12 bases and the V segment lost 1 base, leaving 5 bases of the junction unmatched. Looked up from germline, CDR1 is SGHTA and CDR2 is FQGNSA.

This chain links TRBV6-5 with TRBJ2-5; D not resolved. Per germline, CDR1 MNHEY and CDR2 SVGAGI. The CDR3 totals 13 residues. The V end was cut by 6 bases, the J end by 1 base, with 9 bases between. In DNA, the CDR3 is TGTGCCAGCAGACTCCGGCGCCAAGAGACCCAGTACTTC. Translated: CASRLRRQETQYF.

The chain uses TRBV7-8 and TRBJ1-2; D may be TRBD1 (5 bases). The V gene's germline CDR1 is SGHVS and CDR2 FQNEAQ. CDR3 length: 15 residues. V lost 1 base, J lost 0 bases, and 9 bases lay in between. The CDR3 coding sequence is TGTGCCAGCAGCTTAGATGACAGAACTAACTATGGCTACACCTTC. Translating gives CASSLDDRTNYGYTF.

The chain employs TRBV29-1 and TRBJ2-5; tentative D call: TRBD1 (6 bases). V dropped 3 bases and J dropped 5 bases, with 10 bases sitting between them. Germline values: CDR1 SQVTM, CDR2 ANQGSEA. The CDR3 sequence is 12 residues long. Here the CDR3 DNA reads TGCAGCGTTGAGGGGGCAGGGGAGACCCAGTACTTC. Translated, it gives CSVEGAGETQYF.

The rearrangement joins TRBV4-3 to TRBJ2-5; 8 positions agree with TRBD2. The end of the DNA is better explained by TRBJ2-7, so the J call may be wrong. This CDR3 has 15 residues. Germline V lookup: CDR1 LGHNA, CDR2 YSLEER. CDR3 sequence reads: CASSQVAGGFYEQYF. The CDR3 DNA is TGCGCCAGCAGCCAGGTGGCGGGAGGATTTTACGAGCAGTACTTC.

V gene TRBV7-2 combines with J gene TRBJ2-7; D remains ambiguous. V lost 5 bases and J lost 7, with 18 bases in between. The CDR3 is 14 residues long. Germline V CDR1 and CDR2: SGHTA, FQGNSA. CDR3 in DNA: TGTGCCAGCAGCCCCCGGGTGGGATTGGGAGAGCAGTACTTC. This sequence encodes CASSPRVGLGEQYF.

The chain is built from TRBV7-9 and TRBJ1-1; D is unresolved. The V end was cut by 5 bases, the J end by 3 bases, with 10 bases between. The CDR3 has 13 residues. From germline, CDR1 is SEHNR and CDR2 FQNEAQ (reference sequence). The CDR3 sequence: CASSLFGDTEAFF. The CDR3, as DNA: TGTGCCAGCAGCCTTTTCGGGGACACTGAAGCTTTCTTT.

The V and J genes are TRBV5-6 and TRBJ2-7; no reliable D call. Trimming took off 0 bases at V and 1 base at J, with 11 bases between the two ends. Germline CDR1 and CDR2: SGHDT and YYEEEE. CDR3 size: 15 residues. The CDR3 DNA sequence: TGTGCCAGCAGCTTGGGCCCTAACCTTTCCTACGAGCAGTACTTC. Residues: CASSLGPNLSYEQYF.

This rearrangement joins TRBV2 to TRBJ1-2; 9 nucleotides match TRBD1. The J segment lost 8 bases and the V segment lost 4 bases, leaving 5 bases of the junction unmatched. Germline V gene data show CDR1 as SNHLY and CDR2 as FYNNEI. The CDR3 extends over 13 amino acids. The chain's CDR3 is CASSAGTGYGYTF. In nucleotides, the CDR3 is TGTGCCAGCAGTGCCGGGACAGGGTACGGCTACACCTTC.

The chain couples TRBV19 to TRBJ2-3; 9 bases are a match to TRBD2. The germline V gene has CDR1 LNHDA and CDR2 SQIVND (reference sequence). The CDR3 is 20 amino acids. V lost 6 bases, J lost 4 bases, and 23 bases stayed unmatched. CDR3 protein: CASRPLGSGRPGESADTQYF. The CDR3 coding sequence is TGTGCCAGTAGGCCCCTTGGGAGCGGGAGGCCCGGAGAAAGCGCAGATACGCAGTATTTT.

Regarding this clone: Other DNA sequences in this specimen translate into the identical CDR3. The chain links TRBV18 to TRBJ2-2; maybe TRBD2 (5 bases). V was cut by 3 bases and J by 3 bases, with 8 bases left in between. The CDR3 is 14 amino acids. CDR1 and CDR2 (germline): KGHSH, LQKENI. CDR3 sequence reads: CASSPWRDTGELFF. As DNA, the CDR3 is TGTGCCAGCTCACCTTGGCGGGACACCGGGGAGCTGTTTTTT.

The chain joins TRBV4-3 to TRBJ2-3; D not resolved. From germline, CDR1 is LGHNA and CDR2 YSLEER. The CDR3 spans 13 residues. Trimming cost V 3 bases and J 8 bases, with 12 bases left between them. The CDR3 here is CASSQTRLGTQYF. The CDR3 coding sequence is TGCGCCAGCAGCCAGACACGGTTGGGTACGCAGTATTTT.

The rearrangement joins TRBV6-4 to TRBJ2-1, with D perhaps assigned TRBD1 or TRBD2 (5 bases each). The germline V gene has CDR1 MRHNA and CDR2 SNTAGT. This CDR3 region has 12 residues. V was pared by 6 bases and J by 6 bases, with 9 bases between. The CDR3 spells CASRDSGNEQFF. The DNA for the CDR3 is TGTGCCAGCAGAGACAGCGGCAATGAGCAGTTCTTC.

The chain employs TRBV27 and TRBJ2-1; TRBD1 agrees at 8 bases. In germline, CDR1 is MNHEY, CDR2 SMNVEV (reference sequence). This CDR3 has 15 residues. The V and J ends lost 3 bases and 3 bases, in that order; junction bases with no gene match: 4. This CDR3 reads CASSLLGQVYNEQFF. CDR3 coding DNA: TGTGCCAGCAGTTTGCTGGGACAGGTCTACAATGAGCAGTTCTTC.

This chain uses TRBV6-1 with TRBJ2-7; D may be TRBD2 (5 bases). V lost 5 bases and J 6 bases, leaving 14 bases between the germline ends. This CDR3 comprises 13 residues. Germline-derived CDR1 and CDR2 are MNHNS and SASEGT. CDR3 nucleotide sequence: TGTGCCAGCAGTCCTTCAGCGGAATCCGAGCAGTACGTC. It is translated as CASSPSAESEQYV.